The clone carrying this T cell receptor beta chain was picked up a small number of times. The antigen is not known. The data were taken from a study of blood T cells in healthy people across ages. Study results and caveats: The study regarded diversity estimates from one million T cells as underestimates.

The second PCR ran about 6 to 12 cycles with a sample-barcoded 5' primer and J-beta primers. TCRdb fed the 5' RACE reads into MiXCR, producing one record per CDR3 protein. Of 1.5 million to 2 million distinct CDR3 sequences in the sample, roughly 27% were seen once. Germline CDR1 reads MNHEY; CDR2 reads SVGAGI. Trimming removed 10 bases at V and 2 bases at J, with 12 bases between. The CDR3 runs 12 residues. The V gene is TRBV6-5, the J gene TRBJ2-7; a weak D match, TRBD2 (5 bases). The clonotype originates from a woman between 25 and 40 years old in good health. Source material: blood. The CDR3 DNA is TGTGCCACCCGACGGGAACCCTACGAGCAGTACTTC. Amino acid sequence: CATRREPYEQYF.